Below, 4 T cell receptor beta chains from the same sample are listed, as sequenced in a study of blood T cell repertoires in COVID-19. The method was immunoSEQ multiplex PCR; TCRdb's version includes in-frame clones alone and lacks a portion of them. This table holds around 260,000 clones, approximately 89% found once. Input material: peripheral blood. The receptors were sampled from a woman aged 50 to 60 with acute or convalescent COVID-19.

This chain uses TRBV3-1 (or the pseudogene TRBV3-2) with TRBJ2-7, with 10 nucleotides matching TRBD2. This CDR3 comprises 18 residues. V was clipped by 0 bases and J by 2 bases; unmatched bases: 10. Germline loops: CDR1 LGHDT, CDR2 YNNKEL (reference sequence). CDR3 nucleotides: TGTGCCAGCAGCCAAGATTTGATGGCTAGCGGGAGAACCTACGAGCAGTACTTC. It codes for CASSQDLMASGRTYEQYF.

The chain carries TRBV27 and TRBJ2-1; 8 nucleotides agree with TRBD2. The CDR3 sequence is 15 residues long. Germline V gene lookup returns CDR1 MNHEY and CDR2 SMNVEV (reference sequence). The V gene end was trimmed by 5 bases and the J gene end by 4 bases; junction bases not matched to a gene: 7. CDR3 protein: CASSGGLAGYNEQFF. For the CDR3, the DNA is TGTGCCAGCAGTGGGGGGCTAGCGGGTTACAATGAGCAGTTCTTC.

The chain couples TRBV19 to TRBJ1-3; D gene unclear. Germline V gene sequence: CDR1 LNHDA, CDR2 SQIVND (reference sequence). Trimming shortened V by 6 bases and J by 4 bases, and 16 bases separated the two germline ends. CDR3 length: 15 residues. The CDR3 sequence: CASSSRSGGGNTIYF. CDR3 DNA: TGTGCCAGTAGCTCGAGGTCCGGTGGCGGAAACACCATATATTTT.

This clone was observed once. The J gene is TRBJ2-5, the V gene TRBV7-3; 13 nucleotides agree with TRBD2. The ends lost 5 bases at V and 5 bases at J; junction bases unmatched: 8. Per the germline V gene, CDR1 is SGHTA and CDR2 is FQGTGA. This CDR3 comprises 16 residues. The CDR3 protein is CASSIGLAGEVETQYF. Written as DNA, the CDR3 is TGTGCCAGCAGCATCGGACTAGCGGGAGAAGTTGAGACCCAGTACTTC.